A single sample gave rise to the 27 T cell receptor beta chains below, sequenced in a study of CD8+CD57+ T cells in acquired aplastic anemia. According to the study, genomic DNA was the template for TCR beta VDJ and CDR3 profiling. Each CDR3 protein gets one entry after TCRdb re-called the reads with MiXCR. The sample has roughly 150,000 distinct CDR3 sequences; roughly 45% are singletons. The sequenced patients had an expansion of CD8+CD57+ cells seen by flow cytometry. Sequenced material: sorted CD4+, CD8+, or CD8+CD57+ T cells (not recorded which) from PBMCs. The receptors here all came from a human donor with aplastic anemia.

The chain uses TRBV7-2 and TRBJ2-5; D is unresolved. Germline values: CDR1 SGHTA, CDR2 FQGNSA. Trimming cost V 2 bases and J 2 bases, with 6 bases left between them. The CDR3 has 13 residues. CDR3 region: CASSLNRQETQYF. The CDR3, as DNA: TGTGCCAGCAGCTTAAATAGACAAGAGACCCAGTACTTC.

This clonotype was observed many times. This rearrangement joins TRBV6-1 to TRBJ2-1, with 8 bases aligning to TRBD1. With V trimmed by 4 bases and J by 1 base, 3 bases remained unmatched. The CDR3 runs to 15 residues. CDR1 and CDR2 from the germline V gene are MNHNS and SASEGT. This chain's CDR3 is CASSAGQGSYNEQFF. In DNA, the CDR3 is TGTGCCAGCAGTGCAGGACAGGGATCCTACAATGAGCAGTTCTTC.

In this sample, this clonotype turned up a few times. CDR3 in amino acids: CASSAPDMMNTEAFF. The DNA for the CDR3 is TGTGCCAGCAGCGCCCCTGACATGATGAACACTGAAGCTTTCTTT. The chain has TRBV11-1 and TRBJ1-1; D remains unclear. The CDR3 sequence is 15 residues long. The germline V gene encodes CDR1 SGHAT and CDR2 FQDESV (reference sequence). Trimming shortened V by 5 bases and J by 0 bases, and 13 bases separated the two germline ends. The full variable domain, completed using reference TRBV11-1 and TRBJ1-1, is EAEVAQSPRYKITEKSQAVAFWCDPISGHATLYWYRQILGQGPELLVQFQDESVVDDSQLPKDRFSAERLKGVDSTLKIQPAELGDSAMYLCASSAPDMMNTEAFFGQGTRLTVV.

This clonotype was recorded many times. The chain couples TRBV19 to TRBJ2-1; 7 positions agree with TRBD2. The CDR3 length is 16 residues. Looked up from germline, CDR1 is LNHDA and CDR2 is SQIVND (reference sequence). V gave up 3 bases and J gave up 6 bases; unmatched junction bases: 11. The DNA for the CDR3 is TGTGCCAGTAGTATGGGCGGGGGTACCTCTGTCAATGAGCAGTTCTTC. It codes for CASSMGGGTSVNEQFF.

This clonotype was observed at least ten times. The genes are TRBV12-3 or TRBV12-4 and TRBJ2-2, with a possible D match to TRBD1 (6 bases). V was trimmed by 4 bases and J by 1 base, leaving 7 bases between them. CDR3 length: 14 residues. CDR3 region: CASSSDRNTGELFF. As DNA, the CDR3 is TGTGCCAGCAGTTCGGACAGGAACACCGGGGAGCTGTTTTTT.

Comments on this clonotype: This clone may be a read error of a much larger clone one base away. The chain couples TRBV24-1 to TRBJ2-7; unclear D gene. In germline, CDR1 is KGHDR, CDR2 SFDVKD. Deletions cut 7 bases from V and 7 bases from J, with 16 bases between. This CDR3 is 13 amino acids long. The CDR3, as DNA: TGTGCCACCAGCCCTAATGGGGTTGGAGAGCAGTACTTC. This translates into CATSPNGVGEQYF.

The rearrangement uses TRBV25-1 and TRBJ2-3; D could derive from TRBD1 or TRBD2 (5 bases each). Germline CDR1 is MGHDK and CDR2 is SYGVNS. The CDR3 covers 14 residues. V dropped 2 bases and J dropped 4 bases, with 10 bases sitting between them. As DNA, the CDR3 is TGTGCCAGCAGTGAAGGGGGTGGCGCAGATACGCAGTATTTT. Its translation: CASSEGGGADTQYF.

The chain employs TRBV15 and TRBJ1-2; no firm D call. V lost 3 bases to trimming and J lost 3 bases, with 2 bases between them. The V gene's germline CDR1 is LNHNV and CDR2 YYDKDF (reference sequence). The CDR3 has 11 amino acids. CDR3 DNA: TGTGCCACCAGCAGGGACTATGGCTACACCTTC. It yields the protein CATSRDYGYTF. Full variable domain (outside the CDR3, taken from reference TRBV15 and TRBJ1-2): DAMVIQNPRYQVTQFGKPVTLSCSQTLNHNVMYWYQQKSSQAPKLLFHYYDKDFNNEADTPDNFQSRRPNTSFCFLDIRSPGLGDTAMYLCATSRDYGYTFGSGTRLTVV.

The chain recombines TRBV2 with TRBJ2-1; 12 bases fit TRBD2. The germline gives CDR1 SNHLY, CDR2 FYNNEI. Trimming removed 6 bases from V and 7 bases from J; junction bases left unmatched: 7. The CDR3 has 15 residues. The CDR3 sequence: CASRLGTSGLNEQFF. DNA of the CDR3: TGTGCCAGCAGACTCGGGACTAGCGGGTTGAATGAGCAGTTCTTC.

The chain is built from TRBV2 and TRBJ2-3, with D unresolved. CDR1 and CDR2 from the germline V gene are SNHLY and FYNNEI. Trimming shortened V by 10 bases and J by 0 bases, and 17 bases separated the two germline ends. The CDR3 contains 15 residues. CDR3 amino acids: CATSNRGLSTDTQYF. Written as DNA, the CDR3 is TGTGCCACCAGCAACCGTGGGCTAAGCACAGATACGCAGTATTTT.

This chain joins TRBV19 and TRBJ2-1; 11 nucleotides line up with TRBD2. Losses at the gene ends were 4 bases for V and 8 bases for J; bases not matched to a gene: 7. CDR3 length equals 15 residues. From germline, CDR1 is LNHDA and CDR2 SQIVND (reference sequence). As DNA, the CDR3 is TGTGCCAGTAGTACGAATAGCGGGAGGGGTGATGAGCAGTTCTTC. It translates to CASSTNSGRGDEQFF.

This clonotype has a count of ten or more. The chain has TRBV19 and TRBJ2-7, with 10 bases fitting TRBD1. The J segment lost 4 bases and the V segment lost 4 bases, leaving 4 bases of the junction unmatched. The V gene's germline CDR1 is LNHDA and CDR2 SQIVND (reference sequence). This CDR3 contains 14 residues. CDR3 DNA sequence: TGTGCCAGTAGTACCCGGGGACAGGGGTACGAGCAGTACTTC. Its protein is CASSTRGQGYEQYF.

The genes are TRBV7-6 and TRBJ2-7; TRBD1 aligns across 9 bases. This CDR3 comprises 17 residues. Germline V lookup: CDR1 SGHVS, CDR2 FNYEAQ. Losses at the gene ends were 5 bases for V and 2 bases for J; bases not matched to a gene: 13. CDR3 residues: CASSVGGTGDRAYEQYF. DNA of the CDR3: TGTGCCAGCAGCGTAGGGGGGACCGGGGACAGGGCCTACGAGCAGTACTTC.

Notes on this clonotype: The CDR3 does not end in the conserved phenylalanine or tryptophan, so this is likely a read error. The J gene is TRBJ2-3, the V gene TRBV19; TRBD2 matches 9 bases. This CDR3 contains 16 residues. Germline-derived CDR1 and CDR2 are LNHDA and SQIVND (reference sequence). The CDR3 DNA reads TGTGCCAGTAGTATCGGGGGGGGGACTAGCACGGATACGCAGTATCTT. It encodes CASSIGGGTSTDTQYL.

V usage is TRBV9 and J usage is TRBJ2-3, with D perhaps TRBD2 (5 bases). The V gene lost 5 bases and the J gene lost 0 bases, with 13 bases spanning the gap. Germline V gives CDR1 SGDLS, CDR2 YYNGEE. The CDR3 runs to 15 residues. The CDR3 coding sequence is TGTGCCAGCAGTGGGTGGGCTAGCAGCACAGATACGCAGTATTTT. It specifies CASSGWASSTDTQYF.

This clonotype was detected ten times or more. This chain uses TRBV15 with TRBJ2-1; D remains unclear. Trimming took off 0 bases at V and 9 bases at J, with 15 bases between the two ends. This CDR3 is 15 amino acids long. Germline V gene sequence: CDR1 LNHNV, CDR2 YYDKDF (reference sequence). CDR3 DNA: TGTGCCACCAGCAGAGACAGTAGAACCGGCGGTGAGCAGTTCTTC. Residues: CATSRDSRTGGEQFF. The full variable domain, in which reference TRBV15 and TRBJ2-1 provide the parts outside the CDR3, is DAMVIQNPRYQVTQFGKPVTLSCSQTLNHNVMYWYQQKSSQAPKLLFHYYDKDFNNEADTPDNFQSRRPNTSFCFLDIRSPGLGDTAMYLCATSRDSRTGGEQFFGPGTRLTVL.

The table lists this clonotype with many counts. The chain links TRBV4-3 to TRBJ2-1; 7 bases line up with TRBD2. Germline CDR1 and CDR2: LGHNA and YSLEER. Trimming at V came to 5 bases and at J to 8 bases, leaving 12 bases not matched to a gene. The CDR3 extends over 15 amino acids. The CDR3 sequence is CASSSSRWAGDEQFF. CDR3 DNA sequence: TGCGCCAGCAGCTCGAGTCGCTGGGCGGGAGATGAGCAGTTCTTC.

This clonotype came up many times. The rearrangement joins TRBV20-1 to TRBJ2-3; tentatively, D is TRBD2 (6 bases). Trimming took 0 bases from V and 2 from J, leaving 9 bases between them. Germline lookup yields CDR1 DFQATT and CDR2 SNEGSKA (reference sequence). CDR3 size: 14 residues. The DNA for the CDR3 is TGCAGTGCTAGAGAAGCGGGTAACACAGATACGCAGTATTTT. This gives the protein CSAREAGNTDTQYF.

The sample holds a few counts of this clonotype. The chain joins TRBV29-1 to TRBJ1-4, with D uncertain. CDR1 and CDR2 from the germline V gene are SQVTM and ANQGSEA. The V end lost 2 bases, the J end lost 10 bases, and 11 bases lay between the germline ends. The CDR3 spans 12 residues. In nucleotides, the CDR3 is TGCAGCGTTGAACTAGGGTTAGGAAAACTGTTTTTT. The encoded protein is CSVELGLGKLFF. Drawing the rest from reference TRBV29-1 and TRBJ1-4, the complete variable domain is SAVISQKPSRDICQRGTSLTIQCQVDSQVTMMFWYRQQPGQSLTLIATANQGSEATYESGFVIDKFPISRPNLTFSTLTVSNMSPEDSSIYLCSVELGLGKLFFGSGTQLSVL.

This clonotype occurred a few times. The chain combines TRBV6-1 with TRBJ1-5; no clear D. Germline V gene sequence: CDR1 MNHNS, CDR2 SASEGT. The CDR3 runs 15 residues. Trimming took 6 bases from V and 4 from J, leaving 16 bases between them. In DNA, the CDR3 is TGTGCCAGCAGCGCCAGGCCGCACGGAAATCAGCCCCAGCATTTT. Its protein product is CASSARPHGNQPQHF.

This clonotype was seen a few times. For the CDR3, the DNA is TGTGCCAGCAGCTTAGGGGGACAGGGGGCCAAGACCGGGGAGCTGTTTTTT. This encodes CASSLGGQGAKTGELFF. The rearrangement links TRBV11-2 to TRBJ2-2; the match to TRBD1 covers 12 bases. V lost 1 base and J lost 5; bases outside the gene matches: 5. The germline V gene has CDR1 SGHAT and CDR2 FQNNGV. The CDR3 totals 17 residues.

This clonotype appeared once. The junction departs from germline at one end; a sequencing error may be responsible. The chain combines TRBV7-9 with TRBJ2-7, with D tentatively TRBD1 (5 bases). The germline CDR1 and CDR2 sequences are SEHNR and FQNEAQ (reference sequence). The CDR3 totals 13 residues. The CDR3 DNA reads TGTGCCAGCAGCCTGGACACAACCTACGGGCAGTACTTC. It specifies CASSLDTTYGQYF.

V is TRBV5-8 and J is TRBJ1-5; 8 bases line up with TRBD1. This CDR3 is 14 amino acids long. CDR1 and CDR2 from the germline V gene are SGHTS and YDEGEE. J lost 7 bases, V lost 4 bases, and 7 bases had no gene match. CDR3 sequence reads: CASSNTQGGQPQHF. In DNA, the CDR3 is TGTGCCAGCAGCAACACACAGGGGGGACAGCCCCAGCATTTT. Full variable domain (rest looked up from reference TRBV5-8 and TRBJ1-5): EAGVTQSPTHLIKTRGQQATLRCSPISGHTSVYWYQQALGLGLQFLLWYDEGEERNRGNFPPRFSGRQFPNYSSELNVNALELEDSALYLCASSNTQGGQPQHFGDGTRLSIL.

CDR3 in amino acids: CASSQHRTSGGPSSGANVLTF. CDR3 coding DNA: TGTGCCAGCAGCCAACATAGGACTAGCGGGGGCCCAAGCTCTGGGGCCAACGTCCTGACTTTC. This chain uses TRBV14 with TRBJ2-6; 13 nucleotides match TRBD2. The junction had 10 bases not matched to a gene; V was cut back by 2 bases and J by 0 bases. The length of the CDR3 is 21 residues. Germline lookup yields CDR1 SGHDN and CDR2 FVKESK.

This chain connects TRBV15 to TRBJ2-3; TRBD1 aligns across 10 bases. The CDR3 totals 13 residues. CDR1 is LNHNV and CDR2 is YYDKDF in the germline V gene (reference sequence). Trimming removed 8 bases from V and 4 bases from J; junction bases left unmatched: 3. DNA of the CDR3: TGTGCCACCGCTGACAGGGGGCCAGATACGCAGTATTTT. This translates into CATADRGPDTQYF.

The CDR3 region has the DNA TGCAGTGCTTTAGGACAGGTTCTCAACGAGCAGTACTTC. It codes for CSALGQVLNEQYF. The chain has TRBV20-1 and TRBJ2-7, with TRBD1 matching over 7 bases. The CDR3 has 13 amino acids. Germline CDR1 and CDR2: DFQATT and SNEGSKA (reference sequence). Germline trimming cut 5 bases from V and 5 bases from J; bases unmatched to any gene: 9.

This rearrangement joins TRBV2 to TRBJ2-7, with D maybe TRBD1 (6 bases). Germline assignment: CDR1 SNHLY and CDR2 FYNNEI. This CDR3 comprises 14 residues. The V end was cut by 5 bases, the J end by 0 bases, with 11 bases between. The CDR3 loop is CASSFGQSSYEQYV. CDR3 sequence (DNA): TGTGCCAGCAGTTTTGGACAGAGCTCCTACGAGCAGTACGTC.